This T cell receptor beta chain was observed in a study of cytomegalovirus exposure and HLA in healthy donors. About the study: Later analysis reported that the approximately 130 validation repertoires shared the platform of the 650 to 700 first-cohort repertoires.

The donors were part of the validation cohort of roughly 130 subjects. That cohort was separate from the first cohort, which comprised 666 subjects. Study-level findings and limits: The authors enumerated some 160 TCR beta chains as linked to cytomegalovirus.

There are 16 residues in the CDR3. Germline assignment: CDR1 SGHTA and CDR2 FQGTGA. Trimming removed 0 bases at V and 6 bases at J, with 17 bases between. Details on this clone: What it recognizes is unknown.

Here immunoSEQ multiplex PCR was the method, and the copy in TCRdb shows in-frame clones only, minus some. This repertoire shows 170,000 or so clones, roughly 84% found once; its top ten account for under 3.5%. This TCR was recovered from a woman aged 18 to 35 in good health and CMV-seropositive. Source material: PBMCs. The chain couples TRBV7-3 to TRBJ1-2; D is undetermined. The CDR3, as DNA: TGTGCCAGCAGCTTAACGTTTACCAGTCGGAGAAATGGCTACACCTTC. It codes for CASSLTFTSRRNGYTF. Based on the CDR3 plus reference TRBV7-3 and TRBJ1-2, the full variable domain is GAGVSQTPSNKVTEKGKYVELRCDPISGHTALYWYRQSLGQGPEFLIYFQGTGAADDSGLPNDRFFAVRPEGSVSTLKIQRTERGDSAVYLCASSLTFTSRRNGYTFGSGTRLTVV.